These 17 T cell receptor beta chains were sequenced from one sample in a study of blood T cell repertoires in COVID-19. The assay was immunoSEQ multiplex PCR, and TCRdb's table has in-frame clones only and misses some. The sample shows roughly 410,000 clones, 70% to 90% of them seen only once. Sequenced: peripheral blood. These receptor sequences come from a woman aged 40 to 49 with COVID-19, enrolled during active disease.

The rearrangement links TRBV5-1 to TRBJ1-5; 7 bases line up with TRBD1. The junction had 4 bases not matched to a gene; V was cut back by 2 bases and J by 2 bases. Germline loops: CDR1 SGHRS, CDR2 YFSETQ. The CDR3 has 15 residues. CDR3 bases: TGCGCCAGCAGCTTTACAGGGGAAGGCAATCAGCCCCAGCATTTT. It codes for CASSFTGEGNQPQHF.

The table lists this clone with a count of one. The rearrangement joins TRBV7-2 to TRBJ2-1, with a possible D match to TRBD2 (7 bases). Per the germline V gene, CDR1 is SGHTA and CDR2 is FQGNSA. This CDR3 spans 18 amino acids. Trimming stripped 1 base from V and 7 bases from J, with 23 bases between. CDR3 sequence reads: CASSLVGGGSSLRNEQFF. CDR3 nucleotides: TGTGCCAGCAGCTTAGTGGGGGGGGGCTCGTCCCTGAGGAATGAGCAGTTCTTC.

This chain uses TRBV5-4 with TRBJ2-2; D not resolved. The germline V and J ends were trimmed by 1 base and 6 bases, with 10 bases remaining between them. This CDR3 has 14 residues. Germline CDR1 is SGHNT and CDR2 is YYREEE (reference sequence). The chain's CDR3 is CASSLSRVSGELFF. CDR3 bases: TGTGCCAGCAGCTTGAGCCGGGTCTCCGGGGAGCTGTTTTTT.

The chain is built from TRBV4-2 and TRBJ1-4; 7 nucleotides line up with TRBD1. The ends lost 4 bases at V and 8 bases at J; junction bases unmatched: 7. Per germline, CDR1 LGHNA and CDR2 YNFKEQ. CDR3 length: 14 amino acids. The CDR3 protein is CASSRGTAGEKLFF. As DNA, the CDR3 is TGTGCCAGCAGCCGCGGGACAGCAGGAGAAAAACTGTTTTTT.

V is TRBV2 and J is TRBJ2-6; 9 bases align to TRBD1. The CDR3 spans 19 residues. Germline V gene lookup returns CDR1 SNHLY and CDR2 FYNNEI. V gave up 6 bases and J gave up 4 bases; unmatched junction bases: 16. The CDR3 region has the DNA TGTGCCAGCAGGATTAGTTGGGACAGGGTAGTGGAAGGGGCCAACGTCCTGACTTTC. The encoded protein is CASRISWDRVVEGANVLTF.

The gene calls are TRBV19 and TRBJ1-1; 8 positions agree with TRBD1. Looked up from germline, CDR1 is LNHDA and CDR2 is SQIVND (reference sequence). This CDR3 region has 14 residues. J was trimmed by 4 bases and V by 5 bases; bases with no gene match: 6. CDR3: CASSPGTGGTEAFF. CDR3 bases: TGTGCCAGTAGTCCCGGGACAGGCGGCACTGAAGCTTTCTTT.

The table lists this clone with a count of one. Other DNA sequences from this sample encode an identical CDR3 as well. CDR3 bases: TGCGCCAGCAGCTTGGGGTGGGGACAGGGCCCCTACGAGCAGTACTTC. It is translated as CASSLGWGQGPYEQYF. V gene TRBV5-1 combines with J gene TRBJ2-7; 9 bases are a match to TRBD1. The CDR3 loop spans 16 amino acids. The germline V gene encodes CDR1 SGHRS and CDR2 YFSETQ. Losses at the gene ends were 0 bases for V and 2 bases for J; bases not matched to a gene: 6.

The gene calls are TRBV11-2 and TRBJ2-1; 10 bases are shared with TRBD2. Germline V lookup: CDR1 SGHAT, CDR2 FQNNGV. Losses at the gene ends were 1 base for V and 6 bases for J; bases not matched to a gene: 6. The CDR3 spans 16 residues. The chain's CDR3 is CASSLGSSGRVNEQFF. In nucleotides, the CDR3 is TGTGCCAGCAGCTTAGGGTCCAGCGGGAGGGTCAATGAGCAGTTCTTC.

The chain combines TRBV11-2 with TRBJ1-2; D is unresolved. Germline CDR1 SGHAT, CDR2 FQNNGV. The CDR3 covers 13 residues. V lost 5 bases and J lost 7, with 14 bases in between. The CDR3 DNA sequence: TGTGCCAGCAGCCCCGTGCGGGAAGCTGGCTACACCTTC. Translated: CASSPVREAGYTF.

The V gene is TRBV19, the J gene TRBJ2-1, with 10 bases that match TRBD2. CDR1 is LNHDA, CDR2 SQIVND, per germline (reference sequence). CDR3 size: 17 residues. After removal of 7 bases from V and 4 bases from J, the junction contained 13 bases not matched to a gene. The CDR3 loop is CASKRLAGEGWYNEQFF. The CDR3 nucleotides read TGTGCCAGTAAGCGACTAGCGGGTGAGGGGTGGTACAATGAGCAGTTCTTC.

This chain links TRBV6-2 or TRBV6-3 with TRBJ2-1, with 8 bases fitting TRBD1. Trimming cost V 4 bases and J 8 bases; bases outside gene matches: 13. The germline gives CDR1 MNHEY, CDR2 SVGEGT. This CDR3 is built from 16 residues. The DNA for the CDR3 is TGTGCCAGCAGTTTGGAGGCAGGGGGCCCCGAAGATGAGCAGTTCTTC. It specifies CASSLEAGGPEDEQFF.

The CDR3: CAWSARGFTFYGYTF. CDR3 bases: TGTGCCTGGAGTGCCAGGGGCTTTACCTTCTATGGCTACACCTTC. The genes are TRBV30 and TRBJ1-2, with D perhaps matching TRBD1 (6 bases). The CDR3 spans 15 residues. Per the germline V gene, CDR1 is GTSNPN and CDR2 is SVGIG (reference sequence). V was pared by 1 base and J by 4 bases, with 16 bases between.

V and J are TRBV6-5 and TRBJ1-6; TRBD1 matches at 7 bases. Losses at the gene ends were 11 bases for V and 10 bases for J; bases not matched to a gene: 11. Germline V CDR1 and CDR2: MNHEY, SVGAGI. The CDR3 consists of 13 residues. CDR3 DNA sequence: TGTGCCGCGATTGACAGGGTCGGATCACCCCTCCACTTT. This sequence encodes CAAIDRVGSPLHF.

This chain connects TRBV7-9 to TRBJ2-5; 10 nucleotides align to TRBD2. Trimming took 6 bases from V and 0 from J; bases not matched to a gene: 13. The V gene's germline CDR1 is SEHNR and CDR2 FQNEAQ (reference sequence). This CDR3 is built from 18 residues. Written as DNA, the CDR3 is TGTGCCAGCAGGCGAGGAATAGCGGGAGGTAAATACCAAGAGACCCAGTACTTC. This codes for CASRRGIAGGKYQETQYF.

V is TRBV6-2 or TRBV6-3 and J is TRBJ1-1, with D possibly matching TRBD1 (5 bases). Germline CDR1 reads MNHEY; CDR2 reads SVGEGT. The CDR3 runs 15 residues. V lost 5 bases, J lost 3 bases, and 16 bases lay in between. The CDR3 DNA sequence: TGTGCCAGCAGTCCCCGGATCTGGGGGGACACTGAAGCTTTCTTT. This codes for CASSPRIWGDTEAFF.

J is TRBJ1-3 and V is TRBV28; the match to TRBD1 covers 7 bases. The trim removed 3 bases at V and 5 bases at J, leaving 7 bases unmatched. The CDR3 is made up of 15 amino acids. Germline CDR1 reads MDHEN; CDR2 reads SYDVKM. In nucleotides, the CDR3 is TGTGCCAGCAGTTTGGAGACAGGGAACAGAAACACCATATATTTT. It is translated as CASSLETGNRNTIYF. The full variable domain, with the rest looked up from reference TRBV28 and TRBJ1-3, is DVKVTQSSRYLVKRTGEKVFLECVQDMDHENMFWYRQDPGLGLRLIYFSYDVKMKEKGDIPEGYSVSREKKERFSLILESASTNQTSMYLCASSLETGNRNTIYFGEGSWLTVV.

The rearrangement joins TRBV4-3 to TRBJ2-7; tentatively, D is TRBD2 (6 bases). V was trimmed by 0 bases and J by 5 bases, leaving 17 bases between them. The CDR3 spans 16 residues. Germline V gene sequence: CDR1 LGHNA, CDR2 YSLEER. The CDR3 reads CASSQDLEGRGDEQYF. Written as DNA, the CDR3 is TGCGCCAGCAGCCAAGATCTGGAGGGGCGCGGCGACGAGCAGTACTTC.